Listed below are T cell receptor beta chains from one sample, sequenced in a study of control samples from healthy donors and cancer patients. The method was immunoSEQ multiplex PCR; TCRdb's version includes in-frame clones alone and lacks a portion of them. The sample carries about 42,000 clones, around four fifths recorded once. Input material: blood. These receptors came from a man aged 55 to 70 in good health. Both conserved end residues are part of each CDR3. The order of the fields is J gene, clone size, D gene, V gene, CDR3 DNA, CDR3 protein. The D gene is left open where the match is weak. Clone size is stated in some rows and not others, as once, few, many or a class when expanded.

TRBJ2-5 | NA | NA | TRBV27 | TGTGCCAGCGCAAGAGGGAGGGGGGGACAAGAGACCCAGTACTTC | CASARGRGGQETQYF
TRBJ1-6 | NA | NA | TRBV28 | TGTGCCAGCACTACGCCCGGGGGAATTAATTCACCCCTCCACTTT | CASTTPGGINSPLHF
TRBJ1-3 | NA | NA | TRBV7-8 | TGTGCCAGCAGCTTACAAGGGGTCACTTCTGGAAACACCATATATTTT | CASSLQGVTSGNTIYF
TRBJ2-7 | NA | TRBD2 | TRBV28 | TGTGCCAGTTGTAGCGGGAGGTTGTACGAGCAGTACTTC | CASCSGRLYEQYF
TRBJ1-2 | NA | TRBD1 | TRBV5-1 | TGCGCCAGCAGCACGACAGGGGGTTCGGACTATGGCTACACCTTC | CASSTTGGSDYGYTF
TRBJ1-1 | NA | NA | TRBV7-8 | TGTGCCAGCAGCTGGGGACGGGAGAACACTGAAGCTTTCTTT | CASSWGRENTEAFF
TRBJ2-3 | NA | NA | TRBV6-6 | TGTGCCAGCAGCATATTTAAGGGCACAGATACGCAGTATTTT | CASSIFKGTDTQYF
TRBJ2-7 | NA | NA | TRBV6-5 | TGTGCCAGCAGTCCCCGGGACGGACCCTACGAGCAGTACTTC | CASSPRDGPYEQYF
TRBJ1-1 | NA | NA | TRBV27 | TGTGCCAGCCGAGATACAAGAAGGGGGGACGAAGCTTTCTTT | CASRDTRRGDEAFF
TRBJ1-3 | few | NA | TRBV18 | TGTGCCAGCTCACCACCGGGCAGGAGCTCTGGAAACACCATATATTTT | CASSPPGRSSGNTIYF
TRBJ1-3 | NA | NA | TRBV7-9 | TGTGCCAGCAGCTTAGATGGGCTAAACACCATATATTTT | CASSLDGLNTIYF
TRBJ2-3 | NA | TRBD2 | TRBV5-1 | TGCGCCAGCAGCTCCCCCGGACTAGCGGGGGGCACAGATACGCAGTATTTT | CASSSPGLAGGTDTQYF
TRBJ2-7 | NA | NA | TRBV7-2 | TGTGCCAGCAGCCCTCGAGAGGCAGTAATGTGGGAGCAGTACTTC | CASSPREAVMWEQYF
TRBJ1-1 | NA | TRBD1 | TRBV5-1 | TGCGCCAGCAGCCTCAGGGGGGGCACTGAAGCTTTCTTT | CASSLRGGTEAFF
TRBJ1-6 | NA | NA | TRBV2 | TGTGCCAGCAGGGAGGTCATAACCGGTAATTCACCCCTCCACTTT | CASREVITGNSPLHF
TRBJ2-1 | NA | TRBD2 | TRBV24-1 | TGTGCCACCAGTGATTCTCGGAGCGGGAGCCTTGAGCAGTTCTTC | CATSDSRSGSLEQFF
TRBJ1-4 | NA | TRBD1 | TRBV2 | TGTGCCAGCAGTAGGCAGGGGGATGAAAAACTGTTTTTT | CASSRQGDEKLFF
TRBJ2-2 | few | TRBD2 | TRBV9 | TGTGCCAGCAGCCCTAGACTAGCGGGAGGGAGAGCCGGGGAGCTGTTTTTT | CASSPRLAGGRAGELFF
TRBJ1-3 | NA | NA | TRBV29-1 | TGCAGCGTTGGGGCCGGACGGACCTCTGGAAACACCATATATTTT | CSVGAGRTSGNTIYF
TRBJ1-6 | once | NA | TRBV2 | TGTGCCAGCACGGGTACAGTTAATTCACCCCTCCACTTT | CASTGTVNSPLHF
TRBJ1-2 | NA | NA | TRBV29-1 | TGCAGCGTTGATGGAACGGGGCGACTAGCTAACTATGGCTACACCTTC | CSVDGTGRLANYGYTF
TRBJ2-7 | NA | NA | TRBV5-6 | TGTGCCAGCAGCTCGGACGTCTCCTACGAGCAGTACTTC | CASSSDVSYEQYF
TRBJ2-5 | NA | TRBD2 | TRBV11-2 | TGTGCCAGCAGCCCAGAGGGACTAGCGGGGGGGCAAGAGACCCAGTACTTC | CASSPEGLAGGQETQYF
TRBJ2-7 | NA | TRBD2 | TRBV24-1 | TGTGCCACCAGTGATTCTCCTAGCGGCTCCTACGAGCAGTACTTC | CATSDSPSGSYEQYF
TRBJ2-7 | medium-sized | TRBD2 | TRBV7-9 | TGTGCCAGCAGCTTAGGGGGACTAGCGGGCTCCTCCTACGAGCAGTACTTC | CASSLGGLAGSSYEQYF
TRBJ2-3 | NA | NA | TRBV7-8 | TGTGCCAGCAGCCGGTCCACAGATACGCAGTATTTT | CASSRSTDTQYF
TRBJ1-5 | NA | NA | TRBV28 | TGTGCCAGCAGTTCGACTAATCTAGGGCCCCAGCATTTT | CASSSTNLGPQHF
TRBJ1-4 | NA | NA | TRBV10-3 | TGTGCCATCAGTGAATCGGGGACTTTTAATGAAAAACTGTTTTTT | CAISESGTFNEKLFF
TRBJ2-7 | NA | TRBD2 | TRBV5-5 | TGTGCCAGCAGCTTACGCGCGGGAGGTTCCTCCTACGAGCAGTACTTC | CASSLRAGGSSYEQYF
TRBJ1-2 | NA | NA | TRBV6-2/TRBV6-3 | TGTGCCAGCAGTCCCGACGGCTATGGCTACACCTTC | CASSPDGYGYTF